This T cell receptor beta chain was captured in a study of blood T cell repertoires in COVID-19. Libraries were prepared by immunoSEQ multiplex PCR; TCRdb keeps only in-frame clonotypes and omits some of them. The sample has nearly 90,000 clones; 88% are singletons. The CDR3 length is 14 residues. CDR1 is SGHRS, CDR2 YFSETQ, per germline. The J segment lost 8 bases and the V segment lost 2 bases, leaving 4 bases of the junction unmatched. Specimen: peripheral blood. The J gene is TRBJ2-1, the V gene TRBV5-1; 10 bases map to TRBD1. The sequence was collected from a man in his sixties with acute or convalescent COVID-19. The CDR3 sequence: CASSFGQGGDEQFF. The DNA for the CDR3 is TGCGCCAGCAGCTTCGGACAGGGGGGCGATGAGCAGTTCTTC.